The rows below give T cell receptor beta chains drawn from one sample of a study of T cells in Graves' hyperthyroidism and ophthalmopathy. Each CDR3 protein is one row after TCRdb ran MiXCR on the multiplex PCR reads. The data show about 840,000 distinct CDR3 sequences, roughly 37% seen once. What was sequenced was blood. Source of these receptors: a man aged 18-30 years with Graves' hyperthyroidism. CDR3s include the opening cysteine and the closing phenylalanine or tryptophan.

J gene | V gene | CDR3 length | CDR3 protein
TRBJ2-6 | TRBV6-6 | 18 | CASSYTRTSSSGVNVLTF
TRBJ1-1 | TRBV7-7 | 13 | CASSLVEGTEAFF
TRBJ2-5 | TRBV5-1 | 15 | CASSLGLDGQETQYF
TRBJ2-5 | TRBV7-3 | 13 | CASSPDGGETQYF
TRBJ1-1 | TRBV9 | 15 | CASSVEPKPNTEAFF
TRBJ1-5 | TRBV7-2 | 15 | CASSADRGTGQPQHF
TRBJ1-5 | TRBV10-3 | 14 | CASSEAPITQPQHF
TRBJ2-7 | TRBV5-1 | 16 | CASSLVASGPSYEQYF
TRBJ2-7 | TRBV19 | 16 | CASSGDGTEAPYEQYF
TRBJ2-7 | TRBV7-2 | 14 | CASSPSVRGNEQYF
TRBJ2-7 | TRBV7-9 | 12 | CAGSLEGYGQYF
TRBJ2-5 | TRBV19 | 16 | CASSIDPTGKRETQYF
TRBJ1-2 | TRBV6-1 | 13 | CAPGTTTAYRYTF
TRBJ1-1 | TRBV5-5 | 13 | CASSWTGRTEAFF
TRBJ2-7 | TRBV7-2 | 13 | CASSFLANYEQYF
TRBJ2-5 | TRBV9 | 16 | CASSVGATGGLETQYF
TRBJ1-1 | TRBV7-9 | 14 | CASSAGGASSEAFF
TRBJ1-1 | TRBV5-1 | 15 | CASSWTGIVNTEAFF
TRBJ1-1 | TRBV11-2 | 15 | CASSPYREQGTEAFF
TRBJ2-7 | TRBV29-1 | 14 | CSVRTGDYTYEQYF
TRBJ1-5 | TRBV10-3 | 13 | CASPASREQPQHF
TRBJ2-7 | TRBV5-5 | 15 | CASSSGGQSQNEQYF
TRBJ2-2 | TRBV20-1 | 12 | CSAMGRPGELFF
TRBJ1-3 | TRBV7-2 | 17 | CASSLLGAPGYENTIYF
TRBJ1-5 | TRBV15 | 14 | CATSPGGGNQPQHF
TRBJ1-4 | TRBV29-1 | 15 | CSVEAPGRGHEKLFF
TRBJ1-1 | TRBV9 | 15 | CASSVGGRLGVKAFF
TRBJ1-5 | TRBV19 | 15 | CASSMSGEGHQPQHF
TRBJ2-5 | TRBV2 | 16 | CASSEARQGGQETQYF
TRBJ1-2 | TRBV7-8 | 15 | CASSFLGRVNYGYTF
TRBJ1-1 | TRBV7-9 | 15 | CASSSLGYMNTEAFF
TRBJ1-4 | TRBV4-1 | 10 | CASGGPRLFF
TRBJ2-7 | TRBV5-1 | 15 | CASSPDGGTENEQYF
TRBJ1-1 | TRBV15 | 13 | CATSRGGGAEAFF
TRBJ2-6 | TRBV20-1 | 15 | CSARQGPSGANVLTF
TRBJ2-7 | TRBV2 | 15 | CASSDGQGDFYEQYF
TRBJ1-5 | TRBV25-1 | 14 | CASSGQALSQPQHF
TRBJ2-5 | TRBV29-1 | 16 | CSVNTISGRTRETQYF
TRBJ1-4 | TRBV6-1 | 12 | CASSWDNEKLFF
TRBJ1-5 | TRBV13 | 17 | CASSYSFEGGAWQPQHF
TRBJ2-5 | TRBV9 | 16 | CASSVGSGGAWETQYF
TRBJ2-7 | TRBV19 | 16 | CASSQIVTGTNYEQYF
TRBJ1-1 | TRBV6-5 | 15 | CASSYGGGQGTEAFF
TRBJ2-2 | TRBV4-1 | 17 | CASKNRLQAGRTGELFF
TRBJ2-7 | TRBV7-8 | 20 | CASSSPSPGGTGGSSYEQYF
TRBJ1-2 | TRBV15 | 13 | CATSREAPGGYTF
TRBJ1-1 | TRBV7-2 | 13 | CASSLAEGAEAFF
TRBJ2-2 | TRBV11-2 | 17 | CASSQESPLMNTGELFF
TRBJ2-7 | TRBV7-2 | 15 | CASSPRGGSLAEQYF
TRBJ2-2 | TRBV12-3/TRBV12-4 | 15 | CASTFSGSSDGELFF
TRBJ1-4 | TRBV7-3 | 14 | CASSLQGGDEKLFF
TRBJ1-6 | TRBV4-1 | 15 | CASSQVGTGESPLHF
TRBJ1-6 | TRBV25-1 | 16 | CASRGDRGGTNSPLHF
TRBJ1-3 | TRBV6-1 | 14 | CASSEGYLGNTIYF
TRBJ1-4 | TRBV6-1 | 15 | CASSERVGVGEKLFF
TRBJ2-6 | TRBV7-2 | 16 | CASSSGGSSGANVLTF
TRBJ1-3 | TRBV7-8 | 15 | CASSLGPSPGNTIYF
TRBJ1-1 | TRBV14 | 15 | CASSQWERSNTEAFF
TRBJ1-1 | TRBV20-1 | 13 | CSARQGPGTEAFF